This passage covers 17 T cell receptor beta chains from one sample sequenced in a study of blood T cells in healthy people across ages. Together with a sample-barcoded 5' primer, a J-beta primer mix was included in a second PCR lasting roughly 7 to 11 cycles. TCRdb analysed the 5' RACE reads with MiXCR anew, one entry per CDR3 protein. The data contain hundreds of thousands of distinct CDR3 sequences, around half of them singletons. The sample taken for sequencing was blood. The receptors originated from a woman aged 60-70 years in good health.

The rearrangement uses TRBV28 and TRBJ2-7; D remains unclear. The CDR3 sequence is 15 residues long. Trimming left V 3 bases short and J 2 bases short, with 14 bases between. Germline lookup yields CDR1 MDHEN and CDR2 SYDVKM. The CDR3 DNA reads as TGTGCCAGCAGTTTGGTGCCGCACGCAACCTACGAGCAGTACTTC. This codes for CASSLVPHATYEQYF. Complete variable domain (other parts from reference TRBV28 and TRBJ2-7): DVKVTQSSRYLVKRTGEKVFLECVQDMDHENMFWYRQDPGLGLRLIYFSYDVKMKEKGDIPEGYSVSREKKERFSLILESASTNQTSMYLCASSLVPHATYEQYFGPGTRLTVT.

This sequence joins TRBV7-2 and TRBJ1-2; maybe TRBD1 (6 bases). Per the germline V gene, CDR1 is SGHTA and CDR2 is FQGNSA. CDR3 length: 15 residues. Trimming cost V 1 base and J 2 bases, with 11 bases left between them. This CDR3 reads CASSLVARGNYGYTF. In DNA form, the CDR3 reads TGTGCCAGCAGCTTAGTCGCCAGGGGAAACTATGGCTACACCTTC.

This clonotype came up a few times. The CDR3 DNA sequence: TGTGCCAGCCTCGCCGGGGATATCTCCTACGAGCAGTACTTC. This translates into CASLAGDISYEQYF. V and J are TRBV28 and TRBJ2-7; D is possibly TRBD2 (5 bases). The CDR3 loop spans 14 amino acids. The V gene lost 8 bases and the J gene lost 0 bases, with 14 bases spanning the gap. Germline loops: CDR1 MDHEN, CDR2 SYDVKM.

The V and J genes are TRBV7-2 and TRBJ2-3, with 11 nucleotides matching TRBD2. Germline values: CDR1 SGHTA, CDR2 FQGNSA. The CDR3 length is 18 residues. The V gene end was trimmed by 6 bases and the J gene end by 4 bases; junction bases not matched to a gene: 15. The DNA of the CDR3 is TGTGCCAGCAGTGGGGCGCTAGCGGGAGGTAGAGTTGCAGATACGCAGTATTTT. It codes for CASSGALAGGRVADTQYF.

The V and J genes are TRBV5-1 and TRBJ2-1; 7 nucleotides agree with TRBD1. Losses at the gene ends were 4 bases for V and 2 bases for J; bases not matched to a gene: 6. CDR3 length: 15 residues. In germline, CDR1 is SGHRS, CDR2 YFSETQ. The CDR3 reads CASSKTGTPYNEQFF. The CDR3, as DNA: TGCGCCAGCAGCAAGACAGGGACCCCCTACAATGAGCAGTTCTTC.

This clonotype has only a few counts. This sequence joins TRBV7-8 and TRBJ2-4; 7 positions agree with TRBD2. The germline gives CDR1 SGHVS, CDR2 FQNEAQ. V shed 0 bases, J shed 1 base, and the junction held 0 bases outside the gene matches. The CDR3 is made up of 15 amino acids. The CDR3 coding sequence is TGTGCCAGCAGCTTAGCGACTAGCGCCAAAAACATTCAGTACTTC. Translated, it gives CASSLATSAKNIQYF. The whole variable domain, filled in from reference TRBV7-8 and TRBJ2-4, reads GAGVSQSPRYKVAKRGQDVALRCDPISGHVSLFWYQQALGQGPEFLTYFQNEAQLDKSGLPSDRFFAERPEGSVSTLKIQRTQQEDSAVYLCASSLATSAKNIQYFGAGTRLSVL.

This clonotype has ten or more counts. The V and J genes are TRBV10-3 and TRBJ2-7; the D is unclear. The germline V gene encodes CDR1 ENHRY and CDR2 SYGVKD. CDR3 size: 11 residues. Between the trimmed V and J ends, which lost 6 bases and 7 bases, there was a span of 10 bases. CDR3 loop: CAISPGLEQYF. In nucleotides, the CDR3 is TGTGCCATCAGCCCCGGTCTTGAGCAGTACTTC.

This clonotype was detected many times. V usage is TRBV9 and J usage is TRBJ1-1; possible D gene TRBD1, 6 bases. This CDR3 contains 12 residues. V dropped 4 bases and J dropped 5 bases, with 9 bases sitting between them. In germline, CDR1 is SGDLS, CDR2 YYNGEE. CDR3 loop: CASSPTGTEAFF. The CDR3 region has the DNA TGTGCCAGCAGCCCTACAGGGACTGAAGCTTTCTTT.

This clonotype was recorded a few times. The chain links TRBV20-1 to TRBJ2-5, with unresolved D. The J call may not be correct, given that the DNA end is closer to TRBJ2-7. The CDR3 consists of 14 residues. In germline, CDR1 is DFQATT, CDR2 SNEGSKA (reference sequence). CDR3 region: CSARPPILVGEQYF. CDR3 bases: TGCAGTGCTAGACCCCCCATCCTCGTCGGCGAGCAGTACTTC.

This clonotype was recorded many times. The chain joins TRBV3-1 to TRBJ2-7; possibly TRBD2 for D (6 bases). The CDR3 runs to 15 residues. V was trimmed by 2 bases and J by 3 bases, leaving 14 bases between them. Looked up from germline, CDR1 is LGHDT and CDR2 is YNNKEL (reference sequence). This CDR3 is CASSQRLEGIYEQYF. For the CDR3, the DNA is TGTGCCAGCAGCCAAAGGTTGGAGGGGATCTACGAGCAGTACTTC.

This clonotype was observed a handful of times. The rearrangement links TRBV13 to TRBJ2-7; TRBD1 aligns across 7 bases. This CDR3 is built from 14 residues. Looked up from germline, CDR1 is PRHDT and CDR2 is FYEKMQ (reference sequence). Losses at the gene ends were 3 bases for V and 3 bases for J; bases not matched to a gene: 5. In DNA form, the CDR3 reads TGTGCCAGCAGCTTGCGCAACAGGGGCTACGAGCAGTACTTC. It specifies CASSLRNRGYEQYF.

In this sample, this clonotype turned up a few times. This chain links TRBV6-2 or TRBV6-3 with TRBJ2-1; 10 nucleotides align to TRBD2. The CDR3 covers 20 residues. Trimming took 6 bases from V and 4 from J; bases not matched to a gene: 21. The V gene's germline CDR1 is MNHEY and CDR2 SVGEGT. The CDR3 loop is CASSPSGRALGGLVYNEQFF. The CDR3 nucleotides read TGTGCCAGCAGCCCAAGCGGGAGGGCCCTCGGCGGATTGGTTTACAATGAGCAGTTCTTC.

This clonotype occurred a few times. This chain uses TRBV20-1 with TRBJ1-2, with a weak D call TRBD1 (5 bases). V lost 3 bases and J 6 bases, leaving 17 bases between the germline ends. The CDR3 covers 14 residues. Germline lookup yields CDR1 DFQATT and CDR2 SNEGSKA (reference sequence). The CDR3 bases are TGCAGTGCTAGGGTACAGGAGACTTATAATGGCTACACCTTC. Amino acid sequence: CSARVQETYNGYTF.

This chain links TRBV4-2 with TRBJ2-3; the D is unclear. Germline CDR1 LGHNA, CDR2 YNFKEQ. This CDR3 contains 15 residues. V dropped 1 base and J dropped 0 bases, with 8 bases sitting between them. The CDR3, as DNA: TGTGCCAGCAGCCAAGTCGGAATGAGCACAGATACGCAGTATTTT. It specifies CASSQVGMSTDTQYF.

The chain carries TRBV28 and TRBJ2-7; 9 nucleotides match TRBD1. CDR3 length equals 15 residues. V trimming: 2 bases; J trimming: 5 bases; junction bases outside the gene matches: 7. Germline-derived CDR1 and CDR2 are MDHEN and SYDVKM. The CDR3 reads CASSLRQDRGDEQYF. The CDR3 DNA sequence: TGTGCCAGCAGTTTAAGGCAGGACAGGGGCGACGAGCAGTACTTC.

Concerning this clonotype: This sequence may be a read error, since a much larger clone differs from it by one base. V gene TRBV12-3 or TRBV12-4 combines with J gene TRBJ2-5; the D is unclear. The CDR3 has 11 residues. Trimming left V 3 bases short and J 11 bases short, with 10 bases between. CDR3 sequence reads: CASSFRTEQYF. CDR3 coding DNA: TGTGCCAGCAGTTTTCGGACGGAACAGTACTTC.

There are a few counts of this clonotype. The chain is built from TRBV7-2 and TRBJ2-1; 10 bases agree with TRBD2. Germline CDR1 and CDR2: SGHTA and FQGNSA. The CDR3 runs to 19 residues. Trimming took 3 bases from V and 7 from J; bases not matched to a gene: 18. The CDR3 coding sequence is TGTGCCAGCAGCTTCCCAAGGGGGGCTAGCGGGAGAATGGCGAATGAGCAGTTCTTC. Protein product: CASSFPRGASGRMANEQFF.